This T cell receptor beta chain originates from a study of human T cells and chemical hapten exposure. For the study at large: Diagnoses of alopecia areata, totalis or universalis occurred in mostly female patients.

Described time point: pre-sensitization, week 0. Treatment noted: therapeutic diphenylcyclopropenone sensitization with weekly scalp DPC. Samples of blood were obtained prior to the application of each patch test. CDR1 is WSHSY and CDR2 is SAAADI in the germline V gene. Trimming left V 6 bases short and J 0 bases short, with 13 bases between. The CDR3 loop spans 15 amino acids. This clonotype was detected a few times. MiXCR, run by TCRdb on the RACE reads, gives a single entry per CDR3 protein. The sample includes around 120,000 distinct CDR3 sequences, about 13% of them seen just once. The clonotype comes from a woman between 18 and 29 years old with alopecia areata. Some clones in this sample may be carry-over from other donors' samples. The chain recombines TRBV10-2 with TRBJ2-3; perhaps TRBD2 as D (6 bases). Sample: whole blood, taken in connection with sensitization to the hapten diphenylcyclopropenone (DPC). CDR3 in amino acids: CASRGLALSTDTQYF. CDR3 sequence (DNA): TGCGCCAGCAGAGGGCTAGCGCTAAGCACAGATACGCAGTATTTT.